One and the same sample provided the 3 T cell receptor beta chains below, sequenced in a study of Ad26.COV2.S vaccination and SARS-CoV-2 variants. Specified treatment: some 19 received Ad26.COV2.S at low or high dose, single or two shots; about 5 received placebo; per-sample allocation not given. Samples were taken on day 63 after the first vaccine or placebo injection. Using immunoSEQ multiplex PCR, the repertoire was profiled, and TCRdb retains in-frame clones only, with some absent. This table has more than 350,000 clones, 80% to 95% appearing once. The starting material was peripheral blood, obtained in a trial of Ad26.COV2.S vaccine versus placebo. The receptors derive from a person aged 18-65 years who received the Ad26.COV2.S COVID-19 vaccine or a placebo.

The chain couples TRBV27 to TRBJ1-6, with D tentatively TRBD1 (5 bases). The CDR3 has 16 residues. Germline V CDR1 and CDR2: MNHEY, SMNVEV (reference sequence). V dropped 0 bases and J dropped 9 bases, with 15 bases sitting between them. CDR3 protein: CASSLSWAGLGSPLHF. The CDR3 DNA is TGTGCCAGCAGTTTATCTTGGGCAGGGCTCGGTTCACCCCTCCACTTT.

The rearrangement joins TRBV7-2 to TRBJ2-1; D is unresolved. The CDR3 extends over 15 amino acids. CDR1 is SGHTA, CDR2 FQGNSA, per germline. Trimming left V 1 base short and J 0 bases short, with 7 bases between. The CDR3 loop reads CASSLGMSSYNEQFF. The CDR3 coding sequence is TGTGCCAGCAGCTTAGGAATGAGCTCCTACAATGAGCAGTTCTTC.

The V and J genes are TRBV5-4 and TRBJ2-5, with 11 bases lining up with TRBD2. The germline gives CDR1 SGHNT, CDR2 YYREEE (reference sequence). Trimming removed 1 base from V and 4 bases from J; junction bases left unmatched: 0. This CDR3 region has 14 residues. Written as DNA, the CDR3 is TGTGCCAGCAGCTTGACTAGCGGGAGAGAGACCCAGTACTTC. Encoded protein: CASSLTSGRETQYF.